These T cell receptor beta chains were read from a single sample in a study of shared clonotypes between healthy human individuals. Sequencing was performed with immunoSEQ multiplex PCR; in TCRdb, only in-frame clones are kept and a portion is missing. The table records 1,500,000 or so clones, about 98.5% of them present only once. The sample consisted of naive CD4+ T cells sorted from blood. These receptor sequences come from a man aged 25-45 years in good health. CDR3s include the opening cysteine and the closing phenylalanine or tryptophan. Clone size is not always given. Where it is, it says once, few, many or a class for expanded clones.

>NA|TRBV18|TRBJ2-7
CASSPALEYEQYF
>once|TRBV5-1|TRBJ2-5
CASSLGQIQQETQYF
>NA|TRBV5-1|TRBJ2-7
CASSLNPSGSSYEQYF
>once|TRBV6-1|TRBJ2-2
CASRAETGELFF
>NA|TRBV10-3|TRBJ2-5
CAISDGGAQYF
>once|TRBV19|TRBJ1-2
CASTVGRNTNYGYTF
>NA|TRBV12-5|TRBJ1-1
CASGLVPFTWNTEAFF
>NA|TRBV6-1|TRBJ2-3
CASSEDSSGRDTQYF
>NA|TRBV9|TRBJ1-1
CASRGQGPNTEAFF
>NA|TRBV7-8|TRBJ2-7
CASRRDSTYEQYF
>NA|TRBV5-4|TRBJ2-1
CASSLMQGSSDNEQFF
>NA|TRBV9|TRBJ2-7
CASSVSSSPREQYF
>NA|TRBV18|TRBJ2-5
CASSPWTGQETQYF
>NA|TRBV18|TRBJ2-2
CASSQTFGTGRLTNTGELFF
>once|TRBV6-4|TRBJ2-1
CASQKREGSYNEQFF
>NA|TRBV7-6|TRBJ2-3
CASSLTSGRETDTQYF
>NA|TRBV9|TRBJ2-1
CASSVFMSELAVNEQFF
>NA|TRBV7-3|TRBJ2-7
CASSLNRAGVGEQYF
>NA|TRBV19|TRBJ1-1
CASSITGQGEAFF
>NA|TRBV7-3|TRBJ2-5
CASSLVGRETQYF
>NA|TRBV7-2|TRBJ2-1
CASTRGTSGPTLSYNEQFF
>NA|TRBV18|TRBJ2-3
CASSPLGGHNTDTQYF
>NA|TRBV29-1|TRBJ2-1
CSVVIQGSGVYNEQFF
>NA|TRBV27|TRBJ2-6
CASSLRGGGVSGANVLTF
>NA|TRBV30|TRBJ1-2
CAWTAGQTNYGYTF
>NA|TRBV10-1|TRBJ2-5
CASSESGQGRETQYF
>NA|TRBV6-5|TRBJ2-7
CASSRESGRPYEQYF
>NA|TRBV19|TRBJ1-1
CASSIDRDANTEAFF
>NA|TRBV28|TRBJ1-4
CASSTYGGTNEKLFF
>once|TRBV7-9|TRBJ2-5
CASSLGVVDQETQYF
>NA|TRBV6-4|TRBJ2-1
CASGGLADHSYNEQFF
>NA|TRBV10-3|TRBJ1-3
CANSFSGNTIYF
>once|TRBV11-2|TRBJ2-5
CASSLLGRASETQYF
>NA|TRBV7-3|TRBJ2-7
CASSSGTGSLLQYF
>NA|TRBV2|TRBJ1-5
CASSNSPGAHQPQHF
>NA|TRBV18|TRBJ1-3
CASSPYGSSPINTIYF
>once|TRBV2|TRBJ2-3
CASNSERADTQYF
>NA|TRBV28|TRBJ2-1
CASRGSSYNEQFF
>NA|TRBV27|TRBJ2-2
CASSLGLAGGPGELFF
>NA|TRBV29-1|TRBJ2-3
CSGGLVSTDTQYF
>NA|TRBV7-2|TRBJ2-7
CASSLGFNHEQYF
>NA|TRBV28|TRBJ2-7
CASSARTGTYYEQYF
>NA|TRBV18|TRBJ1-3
CASSPQGQGMTGNTIYF
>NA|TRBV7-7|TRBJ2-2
CASTPIIANTGELFF